The clone carrying this TCR beta chain was seen a handful of times. This specimen belongs to a study of identical twins. CDR3 length: 11 amino acids. The V end lost 8 bases, the J end lost 6 bases, and 10 bases lay between the germline ends. CDR1 and CDR2 from the germline V gene are SGHVS and FNYEAQ. Unique molecular identifiers were in the cDNA, with template-switch universal primer binding. From the 5' RACE reads, TCRdb called clonotypes with MiXCR, one entry per CDR3 protein. The sample comprises under 800,000 distinct CDR3 sequences, 21% of which are singletons, and roughly 4.3% rests with the top ten. Healthy Caucasians provided all donations. This same sample was also part of a study on T cells expressing NK-cell markers. From that second work: Seropositivity for HCMV was found in seven of the eight sequenced donors, with one seronegative. Dominance of the CD3+CD56-NKG2C+ fraction by these clonotypes also held in a handful of donors.

Sample: PBMCs. The chain joins TRBV7-6 to TRBJ1-1; the D is unclear. The sequence derives from a woman aged 18-35 years in good health. CDR3 amino acids: CASGPIAEAFF. In nucleotides, the CDR3 is TGTGCCAGCGGGCCCATTGCTGAAGCTTTCTTT. The complete variable domain, with remaining parts taken from reference TRBV7-6 and TRBJ1-1, reads GAGVSQSPRYKVTKRGQDVALRCDPISGHVSLYWYRQALGQGPEFLTYFNYEAQQDKSGLPNDRFSAERPEGSISTLTIQRTEQRDSAMYRCASGPIAEAFFGQGTRLTVV.